The rows below give T cell receptor beta chains drawn from one sample of a study of cytomegalovirus exposure and HLA in healthy donors. TCRdb's copy holds only in-frame clones and misses some; the assay was immunoSEQ multiplex PCR. The sample lists under 300,000 clones, 75% to 85% occurring once. Sequencing was performed on PBMCs. Every receptor here comes from an older woman in good health and CMV-seropositive. Each CDR3 is given with its conserved first and last residue. The D gene is left open where the match is weak. Only part of the rows carry a size: once, few, many, or a class if the clone is expanded.

V	D	size	J	CDR3	DNA
TRBV6-1	TRBD2	.	TRBJ2-7	CASTPTSVPYEQYF	TGTGCCAGCACTCCCACTAGCGTTCCCTACGAGCAGTACTTC
TRBV5-6	TRBD1	.	TRBJ1-5	CASSVWDRHQPQHF	TGTGCCAGCAGCGTCTGGGACAGACATCAGCCCCAGCATTTT
TRBV6-4	TRBD2	few	TRBJ2-1	CASSYGLANTNEQFF	TGTGCCAGCAGTTACGGACTAGCAAATACCAATGAGCAGTTCTTC
TRBV10-3	TRBD1	.	TRBJ1-4	CAISASTGEREKLFF	TGTGCCATCAGTGCCTCGACAGGGGAGAGGGAAAAACTGTTTTTT
TRBV5-1	TRBD2	once	TRBJ2-7	CASSLVAGGPLYEQYF	TGCGCCAGCAGCTTGGTCGCGGGAGGGCCCCTCTACGAGCAGTACTTC
TRBV19	TRBD2	few	TRBJ2-3	CASSIVMGLAGTDTQYF	TGTGCCAGTAGTATAGTCATGGGACTAGCGGGAACAGATACGCAGTATTTT
TRBV7-5	.	once	TRBJ2-7	CVRSNGLAEPSSYEQYF	TGTGTCAGAAGCAACGGACTAGCGGAGCCGAGCTCCTACGAGCAGTACTTC
TRBV7-8	TRBD1	.	TRBJ2-5	CASGGQGIETQYF	TGTGCCAGCGGTGGACAGGGGATCGAGACCCAGTACTTC
TRBV15	.	.	TRBJ1-6	CATSRGGYNSPLHF	TGTGCCACCAGCAGAGGCGGGTATAATTCACCCCTCCACTTT
TRBV4-1	TRBD2	.	TRBJ2-1	CASSETSGGYNEQFF	TGCGCCAGCAGCGAAACTAGCGGGGGGTACAATGAGCAGTTCTTC
TRBV19	TRBD2	.	TRBJ2-3	CASSSFGGGTDTQYF	TGTGCCAGTAGTTCCTTTGGGGGGGGCACAGATACGCAGTATTTT
TRBV15	TRBD1	.	TRBJ1-2	CATSGLGQRNYGYTF	TGTGCCACCAGCGGGCTGGGACAGAGAAACTATGGCTACACCTTC
TRBV4-1	TRBD2	.	TRBJ2-3	CASSLGLAGVGTDTQYF	TGCGCCAGCAGCCTCGGACTAGCGGGAGTCGGCACAGATACGCAGTATTTT
TRBV9	.	.	TRBJ2-5	CASSVGGDGGVGTQYF	TGTGCCAGCAGCGTAGGGGGAGACGGAGGTGTCGGGACCCAGTACTTC
TRBV5-1	.	.	TRBJ1-2	CASSFGDYGYTF	TGCGCCAGCAGCTTCGGAGACTATGGCTACACCTTC
TRBV5-6	.	.	TRBJ1-3	CASSFPRSGNTIYF	TGTGCCAGCAGCTTTCCCAGGTCCGGAAACACCATATATTTT
TRBV7-9	.	.	TRBJ1-1	CASSYRTENTEAFF	TGTGCCAGCAGCTACCGGACAGAGAACACTGAAGCTTTCTTT
TRBV5-1	TRBD2	many	TRBJ2-7	CASSFAAGNDEQYF	TGCGCCAGCAGCTTCGCAGCGGGAAATGACGAGCAGTACTTC
TRBV5-1	.	.	TRBJ1-1	CASSLPRTLNTEAFF	TGCGCCAGCAGCTTGCCCCGGACATTGAACACTGAAGCTTTCTTT
TRBV9	.	.	TRBJ1-2	CASSVAGGSYGYTF	TGTGCCAGCAGCGTAGCAGGTGGCAGCTATGGCTACACCTTC
TRBV7-3	TRBD1	.	TRBJ2-2	CASSGTGNTGELFF	TGTGCCAGCAGCGGGACAGGGAACACCGGGGAGCTGTTTTTT
TRBV5-1	TRBD1	.	TRBJ1-1	CASSDTTWTGGVWNTEAFF	TGCGCCAGCAGCGATACTACTTGGACAGGGGGGGTGTGGAACACTGAAGCTTTCTTT
TRBV27	.	once	TRBJ2-7	CASSLTGPPYEQYF	TGTGCCAGCAGTCTCACAGGGCCTCCCTACGAGCAGTACTTC
TRBV7-3	.	.	TRBJ1-2	CASSLTENGGYTF	TGTGCCAGCAGCTTAACGGAGAACGGAGGCTACACCTTC
TRBV2	.	.	TRBJ2-7	CASSERLGQYF	TGTGCCAGCAGTGAACGTCTCGGGCAGTACTTC
TRBV9	.	.	TRBJ2-4	CASSVGGGPLNIQYF	TGTGCCAGCAGCGTAGGCGGAGGACCCCTAAACATTCAGTACTTC
TRBV7-6	.	.	TRBJ2-5	CASSLGLGGETQYF	TGTGCCAGCAGCTTAGGTCTTGGGGGGGAGACCCAGTACTTC
TRBV19	.	.	TRBJ2-1	CASSFAGYYNEQFF	TGTGCCAGTAGTTTCGCGGGCTACTACAATGAGCAGTTCTTC
TRBV19	TRBD1	.	TRBJ2-7	CASSVSGTGTYEQYF	TGTGCCAGTAGTGTCTCCGGGACAGGAACGTACGAGCAGTACTTC
TRBV19	.	.	TRBJ2-1	CASSTDTSSYNEQFF	TGTGCCAGTAGTACGGACACCAGCTCCTACAATGAGCAGTTCTTC
TRBV19	TRBD1	.	TRBJ2-3	CASSRRQGRADTQYF	TGTGCCAGTAGTAGGAGACAGGGGCGGGCGGATACGCAGTATTTT
TRBV7-6	.	.	TRBJ1-2	CASSLVSVPLYGYTF	TGTGCCAGCAGCTTAGTATCGGTTCCTCTCTATGGCTACACCTTC
TRBV18	.	.	TRBJ2-1	CASSPEYEQFF	TGTGCCAGCTCACCTGAGTATGAGCAGTTCTTC
TRBV4-1	TRBD2	.	TRBJ2-1	CASSQGPSGSSNEQFF	TGCGCCAGCAGCCAAGGCCCTAGCGGGAGTAGCAATGAGCAGTTCTTC
TRBV5-1	TRBD1	.	TRBJ2-5	CASSLVGQGAKETQYF	TGCGCCAGCAGCTTGGTTGGACAGGGGGCCAAAGAGACCCAGTACTTC
TRBV30	.	.	TRBJ1-5	CAWGHRASNQPQHF	TGTGCCTGGGGGCACAGGGCGAGCAATCAGCCCCAGCATTTT
TRBV4-1	.	.	TRBJ1-4	CASSQPVDRLATSGEKLFF	TGCGCCAGCAGTCAACCCGTAGATCGACTTGCCACCTCCGGCGAAAAACTGTTTTTT
TRBV4-1	.	.	TRBJ1-5	CASTPAGSAEPQHF	TGCGCCAGCACACCGGCGGGGTCGGCAGAGCCCCAGCATTTT
TRBV27	TRBD2	.	TRBJ2-7	CASSLIGSGPDSYEQYF	TGTGCCAGCAGTCTCATAGGTAGCGGGCCAGACTCCTACGAGCAGTACTTC
TRBV6-1	.	.	TRBJ2-7	CASSEGLIYEQYF	TGTGCCAGCAGTGAGGGACTTATCTACGAGCAGTACTTC
TRBV28	.	.	TRBJ1-2	CASGRRPGGYTF	TGTGCCAGCGGCCGGAGGCCGGGGGGCTACACCTTC
TRBV6-6	TRBD2	.	TRBJ2-1	CASSYFSGSYNEQFF	TGTGCCAGCAGTTACTTTAGCGGGTCCTACAATGAGCAGTTCTTC
TRBV2	TRBD1	.	TRBJ2-7	CASRRDRGLYEQYF	TGTGCCAGCAGGAGGGACAGGGGGCTGTACGAGCAGTACTTC
TRBV5-4	TRBD1	.	TRBJ2-1	CASSSRTGEFNEQFF	TGTGCCAGCAGCTCCAGGACAGGGGAATTCAATGAGCAGTTCTTC
TRBV5-1	TRBD1	few	TRBJ1-2	CASTPGTANYGYTF	TGCGCCAGCACTCCCGGGACAGCTAACTATGGCTACACCTTC
TRBV29-1	TRBD1	few	TRBJ1-2	CSVGGKSTGTGGGYTF	TGCAGCGTCGGGGGGAAGTCAACCGGGACAGGGGGAGGCTACACCTTC
TRBV5-1	.	.	TRBJ2-7	CASSVGDMLSYEQYF	TGCGCCAGCAGCGTGGGGGACATGCTCTCCTACGAGCAGTACTTC
TRBV29-1	TRBD2	.	TRBJ2-7	CSVAGLDHEQYF	TGCAGCGTTGCGGGACTAGACCACGAGCAGTACTTC